This T cell receptor (beta chain) originates from a study of monozygotic twins with inflammatory bowel disease. TCRdb re-called the 5' RACE reads; one entry per CDR3 protein, DNA not given. The sample totals some 150,000 distinct CDR3 sequences. The germline V gene has CDR1 ENHRY and CDR2 SYGVKD. The CDR3 loop spans 15 amino acids. The V gene is TRBV10-3, the J gene TRBJ2-2; there is no DNA to check the TCRdb D call of TRBD2. The material sequenced was blood. This TCR was sampled from a human donor with ulcerative colitis or Crohn's disease, or a healthy co-twin of an affected twin (not recorded which). This CDR3 reads CAIKGGGRNTGELFF.